This entry is about one TCR beta chain. What it binds is not known. The record originates from a study of beta chain features in type 1 diabetes. Notes on the study in general: Significant though moderate, a shortening of TCRB CDR3s appeared in all four CD4+ subsets of Type 1 diabetes patients.

The authors obtained over 95% purity in all sorted populations. CDR1 is MNHNS and CDR2 is SASEGT in the germline V gene. The CDR3 is 15 residues long. Trimming took 6 bases from V and 5 from J, leaving 17 bases between them. The entirety of the isolated RNA underwent reverse transcription, so expressed TCRB transcripts were sequenced. Deep immunoSEQ sequencing covered naive, central memory and regulatory T cell samples. The protocol was immunoSEQ multiplex PCR, while the TCRdb copy is restricted to in-frame clones and leaves out a portion. The data show some 27,000 clones, less than 70% seen once. The receptor was isolated from a woman in her twenties or thirties with type 1 diabetes. The V and J genes are TRBV6-1 and TRBJ1-5; no firm D call. Sequencing input: Tregs from blood. CDR3: CASSERVSGYQPQHF. The CDR3 nucleotides read TGTGCCAGCAGCGAACGCGTCTCGGGGTATCAGCCCCAGCATTTT.